Sequencing of this T cell receptor beta chain was carried out in a study of blood T cell repertoires in COVID-19. Germline V gene lookup returns CDR1 SGHTA and CDR2 FQGTGA. CDR3 size: 15 residues. V lost 5 bases, J lost 3 bases, and 17 bases lay in between. Assay: immunoSEQ multiplex PCR; the TCRdb copy retains only in-frame clones and omits some. The table lists about 26,000 clones, around nine tenths of them singletons. Sequencing was performed on peripheral blood. This sequence was found in a man between 65 and 79 years old with acute or convalescent COVID-19. V usage is TRBV7-3 and J usage is TRBJ2-7; maybe TRBD2 (5 bases). The chain's CDR3 is CASSRGPASNYEQYF. CDR3 coding DNA: TGTGCCAGCAGCCGCGGGCCAGCGAGCAACTACGAGCAGTACTTC.